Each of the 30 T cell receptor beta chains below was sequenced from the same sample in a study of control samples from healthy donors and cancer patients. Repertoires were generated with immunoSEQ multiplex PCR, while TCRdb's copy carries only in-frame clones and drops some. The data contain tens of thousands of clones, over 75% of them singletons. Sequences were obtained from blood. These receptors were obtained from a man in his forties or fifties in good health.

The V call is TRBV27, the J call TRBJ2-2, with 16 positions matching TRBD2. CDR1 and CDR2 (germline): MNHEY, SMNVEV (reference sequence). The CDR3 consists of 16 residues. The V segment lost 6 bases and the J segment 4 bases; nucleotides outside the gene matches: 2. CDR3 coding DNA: TGTGCCAGCAGGGGACTAGCGGGAGGGCCCACCGGGGAGCTGTTTTTT. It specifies CASRGLAGGPTGELFF.

Here the CDR3 reads CASSYEGTNSPLHF. The CDR3 DNA is TGTGCCAGCAGTTACGAGGGTACGAATTCACCCCTCCACTTT. The chain uses TRBV6-6 and TRBJ1-6, with unresolved D. Looked up from germline, CDR1 is MNHNY and CDR2 is SVGAGI (reference sequence). The V and J ends lost 2 bases and 7 bases respectively, with 9 bases between them. This CDR3 region has 14 residues.

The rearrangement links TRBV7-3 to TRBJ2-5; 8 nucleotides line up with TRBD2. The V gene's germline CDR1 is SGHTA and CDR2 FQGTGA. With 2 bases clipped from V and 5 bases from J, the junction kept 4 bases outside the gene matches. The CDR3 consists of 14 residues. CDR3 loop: CASSLYPGGETQYF. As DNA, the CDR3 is TGTGCCAGCAGCTTATATCCGGGAGGGGAGACCCAGTACTTC.

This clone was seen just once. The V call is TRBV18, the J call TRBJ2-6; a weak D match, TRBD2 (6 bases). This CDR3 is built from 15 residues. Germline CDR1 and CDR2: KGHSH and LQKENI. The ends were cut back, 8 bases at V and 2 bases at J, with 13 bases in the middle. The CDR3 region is CASHLSGAGANVLTF. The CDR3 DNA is TGTGCCAGCCATCTCTCGGGGGCTGGGGCCAACGTCCTGACTTTC.

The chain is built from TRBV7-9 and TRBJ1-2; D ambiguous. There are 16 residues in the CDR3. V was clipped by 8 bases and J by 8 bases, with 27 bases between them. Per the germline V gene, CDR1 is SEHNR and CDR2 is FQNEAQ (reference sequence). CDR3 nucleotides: TGTGCCAGCCTAAATTCGCGGGGAAGCCCTACCCAAGGCTACACCTTC. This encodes CASLNSRGSPTQGYTF.

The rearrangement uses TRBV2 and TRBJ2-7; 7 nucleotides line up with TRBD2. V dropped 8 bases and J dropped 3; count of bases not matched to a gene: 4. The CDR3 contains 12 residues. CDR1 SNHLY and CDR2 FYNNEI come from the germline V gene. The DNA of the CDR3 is TGTGCCAGCCGGCCGGGGGGCTACGAGCAGTACTTC. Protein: CASRPGGYEQYF. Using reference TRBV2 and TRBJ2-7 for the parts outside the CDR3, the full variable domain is EPEVTQTPSHQVTQMGQEVILRCVPISNHLYFYWYRQILGQKVEFLVSFYNNEISEKSEIFDDQFSVERPDGSNFTLKIRSTKLEDSAMYFCASRPGGYEQYFGPGTRLTVT.

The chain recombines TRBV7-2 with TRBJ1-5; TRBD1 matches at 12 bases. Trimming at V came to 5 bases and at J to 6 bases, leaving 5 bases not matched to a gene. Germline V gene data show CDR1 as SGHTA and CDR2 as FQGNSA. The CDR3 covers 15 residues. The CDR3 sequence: CASSTGQGAGQPQHF. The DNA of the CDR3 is TGTGCCAGCAGCACGGGACAGGGGGCGGGTCAGCCCCAGCATTTT. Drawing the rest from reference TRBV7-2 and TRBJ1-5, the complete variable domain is GAGVSQSPSNKVTEKGKDVELRCDPISGHTALYWYRQSLGQGLEFLIYFQGNSAPDKSGLPSDRFSAERTGGSVSTLTIQRTQQEDSAVYLCASSTGQGAGQPQHFGDGTRLSIL.

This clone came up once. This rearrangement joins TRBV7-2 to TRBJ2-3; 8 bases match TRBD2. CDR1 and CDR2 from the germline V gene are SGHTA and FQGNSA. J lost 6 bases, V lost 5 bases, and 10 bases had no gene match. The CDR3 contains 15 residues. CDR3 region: CASSPPAGGRDTQYF. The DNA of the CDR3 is TGTGCCAGCAGCCCCCCGGCGGGGGGCAGGGATACGCAGTATTTT.

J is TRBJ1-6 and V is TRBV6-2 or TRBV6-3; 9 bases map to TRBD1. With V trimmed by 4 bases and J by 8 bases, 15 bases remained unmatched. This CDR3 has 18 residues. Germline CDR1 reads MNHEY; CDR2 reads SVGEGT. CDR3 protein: CASSSGQGSSYMYSPLHF. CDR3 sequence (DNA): TGTGCCAGCAGTTCCGGACAGGGGAGCTCGTATATGTATTCACCCCTCCACTTT.

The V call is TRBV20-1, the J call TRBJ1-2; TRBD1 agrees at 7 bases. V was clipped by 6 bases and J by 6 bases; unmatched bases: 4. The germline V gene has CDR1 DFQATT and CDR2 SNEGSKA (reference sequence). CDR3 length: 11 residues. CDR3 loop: CSAGQRNGYTF. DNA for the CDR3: TGCAGTGCGGGACAGAGGAATGGCTACACCTTC.

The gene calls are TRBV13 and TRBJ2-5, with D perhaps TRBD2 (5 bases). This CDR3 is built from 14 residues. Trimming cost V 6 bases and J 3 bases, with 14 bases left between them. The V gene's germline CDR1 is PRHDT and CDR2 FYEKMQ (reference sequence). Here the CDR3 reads CASRWLEGEETQYF. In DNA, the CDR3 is TGTGCCAGCAGATGGCTAGAGGGAGAAGAGACCCAGTACTTC.

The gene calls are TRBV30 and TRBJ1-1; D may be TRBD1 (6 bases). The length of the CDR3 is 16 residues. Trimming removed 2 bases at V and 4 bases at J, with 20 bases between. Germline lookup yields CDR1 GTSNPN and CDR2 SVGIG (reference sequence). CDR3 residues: CAWSSGYRRGSTEAFF. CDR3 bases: TGTGCCTGGAGTTCCGGCTATCGTAGGGGGAGCACTGAAGCTTTCTTT.

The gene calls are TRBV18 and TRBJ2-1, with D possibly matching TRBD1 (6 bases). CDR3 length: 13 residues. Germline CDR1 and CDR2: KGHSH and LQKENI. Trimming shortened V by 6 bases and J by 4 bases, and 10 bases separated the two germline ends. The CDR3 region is CASSTGHYNEQFF. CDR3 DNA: TGTGCCAGCTCTACGGGACATTACAATGAGCAGTTCTTC.

CDR3 bases: TGTGCCAGCAGCTGGGGGACTACTAACAATGAGCAGTTCTTC. Its protein product is CASSWGTTNNEQFF. This chain links TRBV7-9 with TRBJ2-1; TRBD2 matches at 7 bases. The V and J ends lost 4 bases and 5 bases, in that order; junction bases with no gene match: 5. Germline loops: CDR1 SEHNR, CDR2 FQNEAQ (reference sequence). The CDR3 covers 14 residues.

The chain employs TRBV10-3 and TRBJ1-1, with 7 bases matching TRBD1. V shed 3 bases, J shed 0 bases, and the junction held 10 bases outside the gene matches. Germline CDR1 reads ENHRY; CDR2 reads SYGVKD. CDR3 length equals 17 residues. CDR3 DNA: TGTGCCATCAGTGATGGGACGACAGGGACCTTGAACACTGAAGCTTTCTTT. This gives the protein CAISDGTTGTLNTEAFF.

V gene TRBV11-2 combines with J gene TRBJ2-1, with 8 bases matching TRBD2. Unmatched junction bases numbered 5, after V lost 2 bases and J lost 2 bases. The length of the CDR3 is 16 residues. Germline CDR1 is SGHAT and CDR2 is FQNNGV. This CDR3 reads CASSLSGLAPYNEQFF. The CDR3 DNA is TGTGCCAGCAGCTTATCAGGACTAGCCCCCTACAATGAGCAGTTCTTC.

CDR3 coding DNA: TGTGCCAGCACGACACAGGGGTACAATGAGCAGTTCTTC. It specifies CASTTQGYNEQFF. The gene calls are TRBV12-3 or TRBV12-4 and TRBJ2-1; 7 bases line up with TRBD1. J was trimmed by 4 bases and V by 7 bases; bases with no gene match: 4. The CDR3 totals 13 residues.

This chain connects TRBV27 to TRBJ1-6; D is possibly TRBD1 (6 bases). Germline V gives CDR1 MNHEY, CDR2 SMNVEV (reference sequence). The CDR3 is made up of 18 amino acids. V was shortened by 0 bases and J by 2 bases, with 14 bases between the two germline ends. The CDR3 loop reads CASSLSTGWGTYNSPLHF. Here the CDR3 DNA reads TGTGCCAGCAGTTTATCTACAGGGTGGGGAACCTATAATTCACCCCTCCACTTT.

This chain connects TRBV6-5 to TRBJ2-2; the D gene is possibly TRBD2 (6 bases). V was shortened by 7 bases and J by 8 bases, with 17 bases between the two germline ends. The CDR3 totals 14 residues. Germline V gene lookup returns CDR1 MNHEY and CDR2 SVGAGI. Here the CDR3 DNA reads TGTGCCAGCATAGGGACTTGGCTCGGGGGGGAGCTGTTTTTT. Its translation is CASIGTWLGGELFF.

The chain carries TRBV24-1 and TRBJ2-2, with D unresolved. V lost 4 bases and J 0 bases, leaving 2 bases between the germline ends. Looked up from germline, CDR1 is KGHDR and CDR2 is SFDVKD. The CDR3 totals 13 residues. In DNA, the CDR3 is TGTGCCACCAGTGACCCGAACACCGGGGAGCTGTTTTTT. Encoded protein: CATSDPNTGELFF.

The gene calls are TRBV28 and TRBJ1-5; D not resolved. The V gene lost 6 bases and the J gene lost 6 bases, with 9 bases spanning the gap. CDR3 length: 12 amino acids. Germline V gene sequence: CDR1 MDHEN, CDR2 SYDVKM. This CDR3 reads CASSRLPQPQHF. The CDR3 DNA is TGTGCCAGCAGCCGACTGCCTCAGCCCCAGCATTTT.

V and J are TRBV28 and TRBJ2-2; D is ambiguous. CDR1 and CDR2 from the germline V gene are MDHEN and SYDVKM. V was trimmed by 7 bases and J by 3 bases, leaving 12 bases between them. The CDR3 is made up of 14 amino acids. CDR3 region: CASMSGPYTGELFF. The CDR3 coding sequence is TGTGCCAGCATGAGTGGGCCATACACCGGGGAGCTGTTTTTT.

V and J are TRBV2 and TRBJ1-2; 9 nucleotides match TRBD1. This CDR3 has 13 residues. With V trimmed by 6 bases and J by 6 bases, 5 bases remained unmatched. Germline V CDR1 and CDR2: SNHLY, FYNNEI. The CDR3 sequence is CASRLTGGDGYTF. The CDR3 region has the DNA TGTGCCAGCAGGCTCACAGGGGGCGATGGCTACACCTTC.

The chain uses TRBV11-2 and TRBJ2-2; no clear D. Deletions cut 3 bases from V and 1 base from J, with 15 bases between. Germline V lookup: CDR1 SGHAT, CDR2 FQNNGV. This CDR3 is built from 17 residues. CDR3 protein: CASSLGTFSRNTGELFF. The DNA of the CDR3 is TGTGCCAGCAGCTTGGGCACCTTCTCTAGGAACACCGGGGAGCTGTTTTTT.

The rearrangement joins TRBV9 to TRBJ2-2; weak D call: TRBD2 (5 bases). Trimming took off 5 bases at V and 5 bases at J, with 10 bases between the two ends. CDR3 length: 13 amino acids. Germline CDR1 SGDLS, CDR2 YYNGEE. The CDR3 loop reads CASRLRGTGELFF. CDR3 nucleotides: TGTGCCAGCAGACTCCGGGGAACCGGGGAGCTGTTTTTT.

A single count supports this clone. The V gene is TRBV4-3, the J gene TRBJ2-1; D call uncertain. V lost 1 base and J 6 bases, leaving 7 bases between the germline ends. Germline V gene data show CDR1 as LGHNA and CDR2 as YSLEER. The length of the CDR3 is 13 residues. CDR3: CASSQVATNEQFF. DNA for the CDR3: TGCGCCAGCAGCCAAGTAGCAACCAATGAGCAGTTCTTC.

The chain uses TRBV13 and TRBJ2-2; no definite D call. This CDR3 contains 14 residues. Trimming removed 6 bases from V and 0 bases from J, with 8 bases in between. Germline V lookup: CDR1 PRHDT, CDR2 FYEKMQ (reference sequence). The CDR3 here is CASRAVANTGELFF. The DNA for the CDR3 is TGTGCCAGCAGAGCCGTCGCGAACACCGGGGAGCTGTTTTTT. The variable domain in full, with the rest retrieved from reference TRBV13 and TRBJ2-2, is AAGVIQSPRHLIKEKRETATLKCYPIPRHDTVYWYQQGPGQDPQFLISFYEKMQSDKGSIPDRFSAQQFSDYHSELNMSSLELGDSALYFCASRAVANTGELFFGEGSRLTVL.

The CDR3 reads CASSLKGVSNQPQHF. The CDR3 nucleotides are TGTGCCAGCAGTTTAAAAGGGGTGAGCAATCAGCCCCAGCATTTT. The chain recombines TRBV28 with TRBJ1-5; perhaps TRBD1 as D (5 bases). The CDR3 consists of 15 residues. In germline, CDR1 is MDHEN, CDR2 SYDVKM. With 2 bases removed from V and 1 base from J, the gap between germline ends came to 9 bases.

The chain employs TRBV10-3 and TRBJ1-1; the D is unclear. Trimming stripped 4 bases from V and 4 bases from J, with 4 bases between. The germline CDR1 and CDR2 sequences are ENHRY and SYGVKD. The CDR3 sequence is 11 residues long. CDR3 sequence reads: CAISGPTEAFF. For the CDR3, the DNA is TGTGCCATCAGTGGGCCCACTGAAGCTTTCTTT.

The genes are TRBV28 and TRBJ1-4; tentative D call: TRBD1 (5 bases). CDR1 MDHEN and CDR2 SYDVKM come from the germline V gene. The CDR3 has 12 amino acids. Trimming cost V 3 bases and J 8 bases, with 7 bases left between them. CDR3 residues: CASSFSGEKLFF. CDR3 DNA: TGTGCCAGCAGTTTTTCAGGGGAAAAACTGTTTTTT.